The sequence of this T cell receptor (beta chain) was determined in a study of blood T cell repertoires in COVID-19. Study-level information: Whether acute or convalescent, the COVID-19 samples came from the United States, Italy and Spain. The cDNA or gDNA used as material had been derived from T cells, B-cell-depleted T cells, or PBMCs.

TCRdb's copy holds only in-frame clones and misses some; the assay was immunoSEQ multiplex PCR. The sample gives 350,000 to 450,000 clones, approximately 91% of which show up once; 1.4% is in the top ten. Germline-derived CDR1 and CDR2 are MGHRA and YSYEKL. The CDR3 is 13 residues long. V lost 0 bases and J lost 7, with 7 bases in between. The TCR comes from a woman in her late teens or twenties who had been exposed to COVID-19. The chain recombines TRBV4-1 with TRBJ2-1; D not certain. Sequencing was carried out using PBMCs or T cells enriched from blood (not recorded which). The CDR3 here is CASSQDPGNEQFF. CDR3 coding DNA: TGCGCCAGCAGCCAAGATCCGGGTAATGAGCAGTTCTTC.